The 16 T cell receptor beta chains below all came from one sample that was sequenced in a study of T cell responses to AZD1222 COVID-19 vaccine. Sequencing was performed with immunoSEQ multiplex PCR; in TCRdb, only in-frame clones are kept and a portion is missing. The sample includes about 180,000 clones, roughly 92% of them seen just once. Source: peripheral blood, taken 28 days after the second AZD1222 dose. Every receptor here comes from an adult who received the AZD1222 COVID-19 vaccine.

This rearrangement joins TRBV11-3 to TRBJ2-7; TRBD2 matches 7 bases. J gave up 5 bases and V 2 bases, and 9 bases lay outside the gene matches. This CDR3 contains 15 residues. From germline, CDR1 is SGHNT and CDR2 YENEEA. CDR3 sequence reads: CASSLPRMGRDEQYF. The CDR3 DNA is TGTGCCAGCAGCTTACCGCGCATGGGGAGGGACGAGCAGTACTTC.

The rearrangement links TRBV6-7 to TRBJ2-1, with D unresolved. TRBV6-7 is recorded as an ORF, its role being uncertain. The CDR3 covers 12 residues. Trimming shortened V by 7 bases and J by 7 bases, and 11 bases separated the two germline ends. CDR3 loop: CASTTPGNEQFF. The CDR3 DNA reads TGTGCCAGCACCACTCCTGGGAATGAGCAGTTCTTC.

The rearrangement joins TRBV10-2 to TRBJ1-4; possibly TRBD1 for D (5 bases). CDR3 length: 13 amino acids. V was pared by 6 bases and J by 7 bases, with 12 bases between. Germline V lookup: CDR1 WSHSY, CDR2 SAAADI. Here the CDR3 reads CASRVGAGEKLFF. The DNA of the CDR3 is TGCGCCAGCAGGGTAGGGGCGGGTGAAAAACTGTTTTTT.

The genes are TRBV9 and TRBJ1-4, with D perhaps TRBD1 (6 bases). Germline V gives CDR1 SGDLS, CDR2 YYNGEE. This CDR3 is built from 14 residues. The V end was cut by 4 bases, the J end by 5 bases, with 12 bases between. The CDR3 here is CASSRTARNEKLFF. CDR3 nucleotide sequence: TGTGCCAGCAGCAGGACAGCTCGCAATGAAAAACTGTTTTTT.

J is TRBJ1-2 and V is TRBV4-3; TRBD1 might be the D (6 bases). V was pared by 0 bases and J by 7 bases, with 18 bases between. The CDR3 totals 16 residues. From germline, CDR1 is LGHNA and CDR2 YSLEER. The CDR3, as DNA: TGCGCCAGCAGCCAAGATAAGGGCAGGGGATGGCGTGGCTACACCTTC. It codes for CASSQDKGRGWRGYTF.

This chain links TRBV5-1 with TRBJ2-7, with D uncertain. Trimming shortened V by 2 bases and J by 0 bases, and 9 bases separated the two germline ends. This CDR3 has 14 residues. Germline CDR1 and CDR2: SGHRS and YFSETQ. The CDR3 bases are TGCGCCAGCAGCTTTAGTACACACTCCTACGAGCAGTACTTC. It encodes CASSFSTHSYEQYF.

This clone has more than one count but fewer than ten. The chain is built from TRBV5-6 and TRBJ1-2; D unresolved. The CDR3 has 14 amino acids. Germline CDR1 and CDR2: SGHDT and YYEEEE. Trimming removed 2 bases at V and 7 bases at J, with 15 bases between. CDR3 bases: TGTGCCAGCAGCTTAGCGTCGGGAGTGGGTGGCTACACCTTC. This encodes CASSLASGVGGYTF.

V and J are TRBV6-5 and TRBJ2-5, with 15 bases lining up with TRBD2. The CDR3 length is 15 residues. The V gene's germline CDR1 is MNHEY and CDR2 SVGAGI. Trimming cost V 6 bases and J 1 base; bases outside gene matches: 0. The DNA of the CDR3 is TGTGCCAGCAGGGGACTAGCGGGAGGCCAAGAGACCCAGTACTTC. It yields the protein CASRGLAGGQETQYF.

The J gene is TRBJ1-1, the V gene TRBV20-1; D not certain. Between the trimmed V and J ends, which lost 3 bases and 6 bases, there was a span of 8 bases. CDR3 length: 11 residues. Germline CDR1 is DFQATT and CDR2 is SNEGSKA (reference sequence). The CDR3 reads CSASSPSEAFF. The CDR3 DNA sequence: TGCAGTGCTAGTTCCCCCTCTGAAGCTTTCTTT.

V gene TRBV29-1 combines with J gene TRBJ1-6; 8 nucleotides line up with TRBD1. This CDR3 has 13 amino acids. Germline loops: CDR1 SQVTM, CDR2 ANQGSEA. Trimming at V came to 7 bases and at J to 7 bases, leaving 6 bases not matched to a gene. CDR3 protein: CSASAGGNSPLHF. CDR3 coding DNA: TGCAGCGCCTCGGCAGGGGGCAATTCACCCCTCCACTTT.

The rearrangement joins TRBV19 to TRBJ1-1; 8 bases agree with TRBD1. The CDR3 is 14 amino acids. Germline CDR1 and CDR2: LNHDA and SQIVND (reference sequence). The V and J ends lost 5 bases and 5 bases, in that order; junction bases with no gene match: 7. CDR3 bases: TGTGCCAGTAGTGACGGACAGGGTGTGACTGAAGCTTTCTTT. The encoded protein is CASSDGQGVTEAFF.

This sequence joins TRBV19 and TRBJ2-4; no clear D gene. CDR3 length: 14 residues. Germline V gene data show CDR1 as LNHDA and CDR2 as SQIVND (reference sequence). Trimming removed 5 bases at V and 2 bases at J, with 10 bases between. The CDR3 loop reads CASSYPGSKNIQYF. The CDR3, as DNA: TGTGCCAGTAGTTACCCCGGGTCCAAAAACATTCAGTACTTC.

The chain carries TRBV5-6 and TRBJ1-5; D remains ambiguous. Germline V gene sequence: CDR1 SGHDT, CDR2 YYEEEE. The ends were cut back, 1 base at V and 7 bases at J, with 12 bases in the middle. CDR3 length: 14 residues. CDR3 sequence reads: CASSLNRLRQPQHF. For the CDR3, the DNA is TGTGCCAGCAGCTTGAACCGCTTAAGACAGCCCCAGCATTTT.

This sequence joins TRBV5-1 and TRBJ1-4; D might be TRBD1 (6 bases). The CDR3 has 16 residues. The germline V gene encodes CDR1 SGHRS and CDR2 YFSETQ. V lost 6 bases to trimming and J lost 11 bases, with 26 bases between them. The CDR3 DNA is TGCGCCAGCATGCTCGAACCGGGACAACAGCGTGGGAAACTGTTTTTT. It translates to CASMLEPGQQRGKLFF.

The gene calls are TRBV11-3 and TRBJ2-1, with 9 positions matching TRBD2. Germline V gene lookup returns CDR1 SGHNT and CDR2 YENEEA. With V trimmed by 6 bases and J by 6 bases, 12 bases remained unmatched. The CDR3 sequence is 16 residues long. The CDR3 spells CASSSFGRGGINEQFF. As DNA, the CDR3 is TGTGCCAGCAGTTCATTTGGGCGGGGGGGCATCAATGAGCAGTTCTTC.

The rearrangement joins TRBV4-3 to TRBJ1-6; 10 nucleotides line up with TRBD1. The ends lost 0 bases at V and 5 bases at J; junction bases unmatched: 7. This CDR3 comprises 18 residues. CDR1 and CDR2 from the germline V gene are LGHNA and YSLEER. The CDR3 DNA reads as TGCGCCAGCAGCCAAGATCCGACAGGGGGCCCGAATAATTCACCCCTCCACTTT. It encodes CASSQDPTGGPNNSPLHF.